This record covers a single TCR beta chain. No antigen is known for it. No clone much larger than this one lies a single base away; base qualities are absent. The cohort consisted of hundreds of healthy bone marrow donors. Cohort members were all nominally healthy when sampled, although unrecorded immune exposures were likely present. The donor tested CMV seronegative and was one of the 352 seronegative cohort members. Every donor gave a peripheral blood sample, and the peripheral blood mononuclear cells from that sample were used for TCR beta sequencing. Genomic DNA extraction from the blood cell samples was performed with the Qiagen DNeasy Blood Extraction Kit. This sample was included in a study of cytomegalovirus exposure and HLA in healthy donors (dated by TCRdb to 2015 to 2018). As for the study more broadly: In an earlier analysis of 550 to 750 of the donors, 250 to 350 Gb of sequence data and just under 120 million unique TCR beta sequences from about 190 million T cells were reported. An early release covering 550 to 700 HLA-typed donors comprised about 300 gigabases of sequencing data and roughly 86 million unique TCR sequences. Of the roughly 410 genotyped donors, over 80% were placed in the genetic ancestry cluster associated with self-reported Caucasian donors. The aim of the study was to test whether cataloging public T cell receptors could identify signatures of past pathogen exposure. The study profiled the T cell repertoires of 666 subjects by immunosequencing and related them to cytomegalovirus serostatus. A separate validation cohort of 100 to 150 different subjects was used in addition to the roughly 640-subject first cohort. To predict cytomegalovirus infection status, the study brought together high-throughput TCR immunosequencing, statistical association of individual TCRs with disease status, and machine learning. In a later analysis, previously published TCR beta repertoires from 600 to 850 donors were re-analyzed and high-resolution HLA genotyping was added so that TCR occurrence patterns could be studied. Rather than using new phenotypic data, the later analysis identified candidate immune exposures from TCR beta sequences and from how often those sequences occurred across donors. An earlier analysis of fewer than 700 of the donors applied high-throughput TCR beta sequencing to assess whether each TCR beta V gene segment acted as functional or pseudogenic. Donor age, sex, ethnicity and CMV serostatus were compiled alongside the repertoire data. A later genetic analysis used genome-wide SNP genotypes for about 65% of the 666 donors, treating that subset as a discovery cohort. All discovery cohort repertoires had been generated using a single sequencing platform. HLA typing included class I and class II loci at four-digit resolution. The number of donors typed differed by locus, with about 629-640 for A, B, C, DRB1 and DQB1, more than 500 for DQA1, 606 for DPA1, and 400 to 490 for DPB1. Because of strong linkage in the cohort, roughly five DR-DQ haplotypes were treated as single units for association and clustering. Among 300 to 450 genotyped donors of the cohort, an average of around 240,000 unique TCR beta nucleotide sequences were sequenced per donor, around 18% of them non-productive. Here is what the overall study found, with its caveats: A later genetic analysis reported fewer N-insertions in productive TCRs among donors in an Asian-associated ancestry cluster than the roughly 650-donor mean. According to a later analysis, most CMV-associated TCR beta chains appeared to be HLA-restricted, and the HLA associations seemed to be driven largely by CMV exposure. The classifier was reported to diagnose cytomegalovirus status with high specificity and sensitivity in both the original cohort and the validation cohort. A later analysis found that HLA-associated TCR beta chains were more clonally expanded and had lower generation probabilities than equally common non-associated chains. Because some donors lacked HLA typing at each locus, the association tests relied only on the typed subset. When HLA alleles, especially DR and DQ, strongly co-occurred, TCR associations were difficult to assign to individual alleles. Presence/absence analyses assumed roughly uniform sequencing depth across donors, an assumption that may not hold. A further reported finding was that TCR beta sequences accurately predicted the HLA-A and HLA-B alleles for most subjects in the first cohort. According to a later analysis, TCR association rates differed among HLA loci, with DRB1 alleles showing the most associated TCRs and HLA-C alleles showing the fewest. A later analysis reported that several top co-occurrence clusters appeared linked to parvovirus B19, influenza, CMV and Epstein-Barr virus. The sequencing pipeline was judged likely to have produced a cluster of highly shared sequence variants as a technical artifact. Correlated functional status among segregating V segments might reflect linkage disequilibrium, but an unknown experimental factor could not be ruled out. Some 16 rarely observed V segments, including chromosome 9 orphons, were excluded from the earlier analysis of 550 to 700 of the donors because counts were too low. The cohort was sequenced for TCR beta chains only, and without alpha or paired-chain data the features that could be detected were limited. Three of the identified cytomegalovirus-associated TCR beta chains were confirmed in vitro to be specific for cytomegalovirus antigens. In the study, some 160 TCR beta chains were listed as associated with cytomegalovirus. The 87-base-pair reads could not distinguish some IMGT-functional V segments, including TRBV6-2 and TRBV6-3, so those segments were excluded. Specific HLA alleles were associated with over 15,000 TCR beta sequences at a false discovery rate of 0.05 in a later analysis. It was suggested by the authors that the approach could potentially be generalized to other disease states and immunological phenotypes. For the cohort, immune exposure information was limited to CMV serostatus. Most TCR sequences were observed very rarely across donors, whereas some public TCRs were present in many individuals. In an earlier analysis of more than 500 of the donors, most TCR beta V segments appeared in productive rearrangements about 90% or about 30% of the time, broadly matching IMGT annotations. In a later genetic analysis, a missense DCLRE1C variant was associated with V-gene and J-gene trimming of TCR beta chains, and the association was replicated in an independent cohort.

The CDR3 holds 13 amino acids from the cysteine to the phenylalanine. This entry keeps only the CDR3 DNA: 39 bases, framed from base 1. V lost 4 bases and J lost 4 bases; the stretch between them is 13 bases long. Via the germline V gene, CDR1 is SQVTM and CDR2 ANQGSEA. Libraries were constructed by the immunoSEQ multiplex PCR assay. For the multiplex PCR, a mixture combining 60 forward primers for TCR Vbeta segments and 13 reverse primers for TCR Jbeta segments was used. A multiplex PCR assay on genomic DNA amplified the CDR3 region of rearranged TCR beta genes. Amplified TCR beta libraries were sequenced as 87-base-pair reads on the Illumina HiSeq System. From the authors' description of their analysis: Across the 600 to 700 repertoires, a later analysis counted roughly 84 million unique TCR beta chains, roughly 11 million of which were shared by at least two donors. Raw reads were error-corrected and collapsed into unique sequences with a nearest-neighbor algorithm that merged closely related sequences to remove PCR and sequencing errors. Alignment of CDR3 sequences to IMGT reference sequences was used to assign V, D and J gene segments. Each retained sequence needed at least a six-nucleotide match to both a V gene segment and a J gene segment. Rearrangements were classified as productive when the CDR3 lacked stop codons and remained in frame with V and J, and all other rearrangements were classified as non-productive. CDR3 was defined by IMGT convention, running from the second conserved V-encoded cysteine to the conserved J-encoded phenylalanine. In an earlier analysis of 500 to 650 of the donors, sequences lacking an unambiguous match to a single V gene segment were excluded. An earlier analysis of about 590 of the donors classified V segments as functional when productive rearrangements were above 56.7% and as segregating when the standard deviation between donors was above 5%. A statistical classification framework was built for diagnosing cytomegalovirus status from the catalog of TCR beta chain sequences. In a later analysis, V and J genes were assigned by comparing TCR nucleotide sequences against IMGT/GENE-DB human TR gene sequences. Using the TCRdist pipeline, a later analysis assigned CDR3 sequences along with most-parsimonious VDJ recombination scenarios. In a later analysis, each TCR beta chain was defined by its CDR3 amino acid sequence together with its V-gene family, and reads without a unique V-gene family were excluded. In a later analysis, 450 to 600 highly shared, low-generation-probability nucleotide sequences were removed to address suspected cross-contamination and a sequencing artifact. For each public chain, a later analysis derived a clonal expansion index from normalized ranks of inferred template counts within each repertoire. In a later analysis, generation probabilities were computed using a VDJ recombination model fitted to out-of-frame rearrangements, and the results were checked against IGoR. In a later analysis, TCR-TCR, TCR-HLA and TCR-CMV co-occurrence was scored with hypergeometric tests, and a repertoire-size bias correction was applied to TCR pairs. To estimate false discovery rates, a later analysis permuted the HLA or CMV assignments 20 times. In a later analysis, co-occurring TCRs were grouped using DBSCAN, with TCRdist sequence similarity added in when clustering inside HLA-allele-positive subsets. Repertoires with fewer than 30,000 or more than 120,000 public chains, plus five repertoires with anomalous nucleotide sharing, were excluded from co-occurrence clustering. Not all clones reach the TCRdb copy of this immuneACCESS table, which keeps in-frame sequences only. Checked studies attribute under half of the gap to unresolved V genes and leave the rest unexplained. V, J and clone size derive from that table, while D and trimming were established from the DNA sequence. In this sample the table shows approximately 77,000 clones, 60% to 80% of which occur a single time. Around 7% of the sample belongs to the ten largest clones.

This receptor chain uses TRBV29-1 and TRBJ1-1; too little of a D gene remains to name it. The origin of this receptor is a woman aged 40 to 50 in good health and CMV-seronegative. Sequenced sample: PBMCs. The DNA is as follows: TGCAGCGTTGGGCAGGCCCTCGGCACTGAAGCTTTCTTT. Its translation is CSVGQALGTEAFF.